These 13 T cell receptor beta chains were all obtained from the same sample, sequenced in a study of blood T cell repertoires in COVID-19. Generated by immunoSEQ multiplex PCR, the TCRdb table keeps only in-frame clones and is missing some. This sample has around 310,000 clones, with roughly 90% found just once. The source material was peripheral blood. The receptors derive from a woman in her 50s with active or convalescent COVID-19.

V and J are TRBV7-2 and TRBJ2-3; TRBD1 is a possible D gene (5 bases). This CDR3 region has 15 residues. Trimming took off 1 base at V and 0 bases at J, with 8 bases between the two ends. Looked up from germline, CDR1 is SGHTA and CDR2 is FQGNSA. In DNA, the CDR3 is TGTGCCAGCAGCTTAGTAGGACAAAGCACAGATACGCAGTATTTT. This sequence encodes CASSLVGQSTDTQYF.

This rearrangement joins TRBV12-5 to TRBJ2-6, with TRBD1 as a possible D gene (7 bases). The V end was cut by 1 base, the J end by 4 bases, with 11 bases between. Germline lookup yields CDR1 LGHNT and CDR2 FRNRAP. The CDR3 is 16 residues long. CDR3 sequence (DNA): TGTGCTAGTGGTTTGGCCAGGGGGGCAGGGGCCAACGTCCTGACTTTC. Protein sequence: CASGLARGAGANVLTF.

The chain couples TRBV6-5 to TRBJ2-6; TRBD1 agrees at 7 bases. The J segment lost 8 bases and the V segment lost 0 bases, leaving 1 base of the junction unmatched. This CDR3 contains 14 residues. Looked up from germline, CDR1 is MNHEY and CDR2 is SVGAGI. The CDR3 sequence: CASSYSTGSNVLTF. The CDR3 region has the DNA TGTGCCAGCAGTTACTCGACAGGGTCCAACGTCCTGACTTTC.

The chain carries TRBV9 and TRBJ1-4; no firm D call. CDR1 is SGDLS, CDR2 YYNGEE, per germline. V was clipped by 0 bases and J by 1 base, with 7 bases between them. The CDR3 contains 15 residues. The CDR3 DNA sequence: TGTGCCAGCAGCGTAGGTTGGCTAACTAATGAAAAACTGTTTTTT. Amino acids: CASSVGWLTNEKLFF.

This chain links TRBV10-3 with TRBJ1-2; 8 nucleotides match TRBD1. The germline gives CDR1 ENHRY, CDR2 SYGVKD. The CDR3 length is 13 residues. The J segment lost 6 bases and the V segment lost 6 bases, leaving 6 bases of the junction unmatched. The CDR3 sequence is CAIRLQGDNGYTF. Written as DNA, the CDR3 is TGTGCCATCAGGCTACAGGGGGATAATGGCTACACCTTC.

The J gene is TRBJ1-3, the V gene TRBV30, with D perhaps TRBD1 (6 bases). The CDR3 spans 14 residues. Deletions cut 4 bases from V and 0 bases from J, with 10 bases between. CDR1 is GTSNPN, CDR2 SVGIG, per germline (reference sequence). CDR3 region: CAWKQGHSGNTIYF. The CDR3 region has the DNA TGTGCCTGGAAACAGGGCCACTCTGGAAACACCATATATTTT.

The genes are TRBV15 and TRBJ2-7; D possibly corresponds to TRBD1 (6 bases). The CDR3 contains 12 residues. V lost 5 bases and J lost 4, with 9 bases in between. Per germline, CDR1 LNHNV and CDR2 YYDKDF (reference sequence). CDR3 in amino acids: CATSLQGYEQYF. Written as DNA, the CDR3 is TGTGCCACCAGCCTTCAGGGGTACGAGCAGTACTTC.

This chain connects TRBV27 to TRBJ2-1; maybe TRBD2 (6 bases). The V gene's germline CDR1 is MNHEY and CDR2 SMNVEV (reference sequence). The CDR3 loop spans 16 amino acids. Trimming cost V 4 bases and J 2 bases, with 15 bases left between them. This CDR3 is CASSSAWGEAYNEQFF. The DNA of the CDR3 is TGTGCCAGCAGTTCGGCATGGGGGGAAGCCTACAATGAGCAGTTCTTC.

The chain joins TRBV4-3 to TRBJ2-3, with D possibly matching TRBD2 (5 bases). The V gene's germline CDR1 is LGHNA and CDR2 YSLEER. CDR3 length equals 14 residues. V lost 0 bases, J lost 6 bases, and 10 bases lay in between. The CDR3 reads CASSQDEGRDTQYF. The CDR3 coding sequence is TGCGCCAGCAGCCAAGATGAGGGCAGGGATACGCAGTATTTT.

About this clone: Compared with germline, one end of the junction differs, possibly owing to a read error. The V gene is TRBV6-6, the J gene TRBJ2-2; possible D gene TRBD2, 5 bases. The V gene's germline CDR1 is MNHNY and CDR2 SVGAGI (reference sequence). The CDR3 loop spans 13 amino acids. CDR3 in DNA: TGTGCGAGCAAGGGTAGCGCCACCGGGGAGCTGTTTTTT. As protein: CASKGSATGELFF.

The chain joins TRBV5-1 to TRBJ2-3; 9 bases match TRBD2. CDR1 is SGHRS, CDR2 YFSETQ, per germline. This CDR3 is 17 amino acids long. Trimming removed 3 bases from V and 1 base from J; junction bases left unmatched: 9. In DNA form, the CDR3 reads TGCGCCAGCAGCTCTAGCCCTAGCGGGGCTGGCACAGATACGCAGTATTTT. Its translation is CASSSSPSGAGTDTQYF.

This clone has just a few counts. The J gene is TRBJ1-1, the V gene TRBV7-9, with 7 bases aligning to TRBD1. The CDR3 totals 12 residues. After removal of 4 bases from V and 7 bases from J, the junction contained 3 bases not matched to a gene. Germline V gene sequence: CDR1 SEHNR, CDR2 FQNEAQ (reference sequence). CDR3: CASSSGTDEAFF. CDR3 coding DNA: TGTGCCAGCAGCTCCGGGACAGATGAAGCTTTCTTT. The full variable domain, in which reference TRBV7-9 and TRBJ1-1 provide the parts outside the CDR3, is DTGVSQNPRHKITKRGQNVTFRCDPISEHNRLYWYRQTLGQGPEFLTYFQNEAQLEKSRLLSDRFSAERPKGSFSTLEIQRTEQGDSAMYLCASSSGTDEAFFGQGTRLTVV.

Only a few counts were recorded for this clone. The chain combines TRBV25-1 with TRBJ2-6; D unresolved. The germline V and J ends were trimmed by 9 bases and 0 bases, with 6 bases remaining between them. The V gene's germline CDR1 is MGHDK and CDR2 SYGVNS. The CDR3 is 13 amino acids. CDR3 sequence (DNA): TGTGCCAGTATTAGCTCTGGGGCCAACGTCCTGACTTTC. Translating it yields CASISSGANVLTF.